This T cell receptor beta chain was recorded in a study of cytomegalovirus exposure and HLA in healthy donors. Losses at the gene ends were 4 bases for V and 2 bases for J; bases not matched to a gene: 4. Germline lookup yields CDR1 MGHDK and CDR2 SYGVNS. The CDR3 runs 15 residues. The PCR employed 60 Vbeta primers together with 13 Jbeta primers. Sequencing was performed with immunoSEQ multiplex PCR; in TCRdb, only in-frame clones are kept and a portion is missing. The sample lists about 120,000 clones, just under 75% occurring once. The V call is TRBV25-1, the J call TRBJ2-7; 11 nucleotides line up with TRBD2. The sequence was collected from a human donor in good health. Material for sequencing was PBMCs. In DNA form, the CDR3 reads TGTGCCAGCAGTGGATTAGCGGGGGGGCCCTACGAGCAGTACTTC. It translates to CASSGLAGGPYEQYF.